This entry describes one TCR beta chain. Its antigen is not identified. Presence of unique molecular identifiers characterized the TCR beta cDNA libraries. TCRdb independently ran MiXCR on the PCR reads; one entry per CDR3 protein. This repertoire shows 740,000 or so distinct CDR3 sequences, about 57% found once; its top ten account for roughly 4.4%. Trimming left V 5 bases short and J 5 bases short, with 12 bases between. Germline values: CDR1 SGHVS, CDR2 FNYEAQ. CDR3 length: 13 residues. The entry originates in a study of post-analysis software for immune sequencing data. Study-wide findings and caveats: Elevated frequency relative to controls characterized roughly 5 TRBV segments in patients, TRBV5-6, TRBV5-1 and TRBV20-1 among them.

The source of this sequence is a girl aged 5 to 17 with multiple sclerosis. Sequenced input: blood. V is TRBV7-6 and J is TRBJ1-2; D unclear. For the CDR3, the DNA is TGTGCCAGCAGCCGGGAAACGGGGTATGGCTACACCTTC. Its translation is CASSRETGYGYTF.